This TCR beta chain originates from a study of early T cells in non-severe SARS-CoV-2 infection. Notes on the study in general: VDJdb matching skewed toward anti-spike CD8 responses, missing private and CD4 specificities.

Researchers tagged individual cDNA molecules with unique molecular identifiers. TCRdb recomputed calls from the 5' RACE reads with MiXCR, one row per CDR3 protein. The sample has approximately 80,000 distinct CDR3 sequences; about an eighth are singletons. A word on this clonotype: Its antigen is unknown.

Sequencing was done on a sample of whole blood. The sequence came from an adult who was a healthcare worker with PCR-confirmed SARS-CoV-2 infection or an uninfected control (not recorded which).

The CDR3 sequence: CASSQLGLAGGVGHTQYF. CDR3 DNA: TGTGCCAGCAGCCAGCTAGGACTAGCGGGAGGAGTAGGCCATACGCAGTATTTT. The chain carries TRBV14 and TRBJ2-3; the match to TRBD2 covers 14 bases. CDR1 and CDR2 from the germline V gene are SGHDN and FVKESK. This CDR3 spans 18 amino acids. Trimming took 3 bases from V and 7 from J; bases not matched to a gene: 12.